This paragraph covers one TCR beta chain sequence. Its antigen is unidentified. This specimen belongs to a study of PD-1 blockade in classical Hodgkin lymphoma. Whole-study findings and limits: There was a significant rise in CD4+ TCR diversity by C4D1, with no such rise for CD8+. Diversity similar to that of newly diagnosed patients was seen at baseline in complete responders. Causes of the repertoire differences remain undefined, possibly disease activity or prior therapy.

Using immunoSEQ multiplex PCR, the repertoire was profiled, and TCRdb retains in-frame clones only, with some absent. The table lists fewer than 13,000 clones, approximately 88% of them singletons. The CDR3 runs to 17 residues. CDR1 and CDR2 (germline): KGHSH, LQKENI. Trimming took off 0 bases at V and 0 bases at J, with 12 bases between the two ends. Regarding time point: cycle 4 day 1 (C4D1), after less than 7 weeks of nivolumab. Each patient experienced a relapse that followed autologous stem cell transplantation, and brentuximab vedotin exposure varied. By magnetic negative selection, CD4+ T cells were purified from thawed PBMCs.

This specimen consisted of CD4+ T cells from blood, obtained before the fourth cycle of nivolumab. The chain links TRBV18 to TRBJ2-4, with a tentative D call TRBD1 (5 bases). The TCR comes from a human donor with classical Hodgkin lymphoma. This CDR3 reads CASSPPGLLIAKNIQYF. In DNA form, the CDR3 reads TGTGCCAGCTCACCACCGGGGCTTCTAATAGCCAAAAACATTCAGTACTTC.